This T cell receptor beta chain was captured by sequencing in a study of PD-L1 blockade in urothelial cancer. Time point noted: pretreatment peripheral blood. The germline V and J ends were trimmed by 8 bases and 0 bases, with 16 bases remaining between them. The germline V gene has CDR1 MNHNS and CDR2 SASEGT. This CDR3 spans 15 amino acids. Using immunoSEQ multiplex PCR, the repertoire was profiled, and TCRdb retains in-frame clones only, with some absent. The sample has some 52,000 clones, approximately 72% seen once. The chain links TRBV6-1 to TRBJ1-1, with D possibly matching TRBD1 (5 bases). Sequencing used PBMCs, obtained around atezolizumab (anti-PD-L1) treatment. The origin of this receptor is a man aged 65-85 years with urothelial cancer. CDR3 region: CASRRQAGLNTEAFF. CDR3 in DNA: TGTGCCAGCCGTCGCCAGGCGGGACTGAACACTGAAGCTTTCTTT.